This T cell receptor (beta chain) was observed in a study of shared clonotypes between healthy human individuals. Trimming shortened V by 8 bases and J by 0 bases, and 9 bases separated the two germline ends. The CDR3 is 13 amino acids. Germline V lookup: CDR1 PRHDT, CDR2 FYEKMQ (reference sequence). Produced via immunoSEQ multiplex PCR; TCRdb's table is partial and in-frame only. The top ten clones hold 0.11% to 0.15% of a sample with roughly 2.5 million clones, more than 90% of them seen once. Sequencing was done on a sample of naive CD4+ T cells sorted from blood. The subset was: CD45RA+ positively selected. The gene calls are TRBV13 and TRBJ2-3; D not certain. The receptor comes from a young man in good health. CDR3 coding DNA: TGTGCCAGCGGAAGGCTAAGCACAGATACGCAGTATTTT. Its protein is CASGRLSTDTQYF.